The 32 T cell receptor beta chains below were found in one sample sequenced in a study of CD8+ T cells in alopecia areata. Following extraction, RNA underwent reverse transcription to cDNA, which served as the sequencing template. Only in-frame clones appear in the TCRdb table, and some are missing; sequencing was by immunoSEQ multiplex PCR. The profile shows around 210,000 clones, over 60% of them singletons. Stated treatment: oral pan-JAK inhibitor, 5-10 mg twice daily. The source was CD4+ T cells sorted from blood, collected at week 4, from a patient treated with tofacitinib. Every receptor here comes from a human donor with alopecia areata.

The chain has TRBV7-2 and TRBJ2-5; 10 bases are a match to TRBD1. Germline CDR1 and CDR2: SGHTA and FQGNSA. CDR3 length equals 14 residues. Germline trimming cut 5 bases from V and 4 bases from J; bases unmatched to any gene: 4. The DNA of the CDR3 is TGTGCCAGCAGCGCAGACAGGGGGCGAGAGACCCAGTACTTC. This translates into CASSADRGRETQYF.

The rearrangement joins TRBV25-1 to TRBJ1-2; D uncertain. This CDR3 spans 14 amino acids. The germline gives CDR1 MGHDK, CDR2 SYGVNS. Trimming stripped 0 bases from V and 4 bases from J, with 9 bases between. The CDR3 DNA sequence: TGTGCCAGCAGTGAATATGCGGGAGGCTATGGCTACACCTTC. Amino acid sequence: CASSEYAGGYGYTF.

This clone came up a few times. The chain employs TRBV15 and TRBJ1-2, with no clear D. The germline gives CDR1 LNHNV, CDR2 YYDKDF (reference sequence). Trimming stripped 7 bases from V and 2 bases from J, with 11 bases between. The CDR3 covers 13 residues. CDR3 coding DNA: TGTGCCACCACGGCCGAACCGAACTATGGCTACACCTTC. This gives the protein CATTAEPNYGYTF.

The chain recombines TRBV6-5 with TRBJ1-2, with D unresolved. With 10 bases removed from V and 0 bases from J, the gap between germline ends came to 15 bases. This CDR3 region has 14 residues. Germline CDR1 reads MNHEY; CDR2 reads SVGAGI. The CDR3 region is CATGGSTANYGYTF. The CDR3 region has the DNA TGTGCCACTGGTGGCAGCACCGCTAACTATGGCTACACCTTC.

Notes on this clone: Other DNA sequences in this sample translate to the same CDR3. The rearrangement joins TRBV5-1 to TRBJ2-5; D unclear. Trimming pared 5 bases from V and 5 bases from J, leaving 10 bases between. CDR3 size: 12 residues. CDR1 SGHRS and CDR2 YFSETQ come from the germline V gene. The CDR3 protein is CASSLVGETQYF. Written as DNA, the CDR3 is TGCGCCAGCAGTCTGGTTGGGGAGACCCAGTACTTC.

This chain joins TRBV5-1 and TRBJ1-2, with D unclear. CDR1 is SGHRS, CDR2 YFSETQ, per germline. The CDR3 totals 14 residues. The V gene lost 0 bases and the J gene lost 4 bases, with 10 bases spanning the gap. CDR3 in DNA: TGCGCCAGCAGCTTGGAGGTGGATTTCTATGGCTACACCTTC. Its translation is CASSLEVDFYGYTF.

This clone has only a few counts. This sequence joins TRBV19 and TRBJ1-5, with D uncertain. CDR3 size: 12 residues. Germline loops: CDR1 LNHDA, CDR2 SQIVND (reference sequence). V shed 4 bases and J shed 4 bases, with 5 bases lying between them. CDR3 DNA: TGTGCCAGTAGTAACCCGAATCAGCCCCAGCATTTT. Translated, it gives CASSNPNQPQHF.

The rearrangement uses TRBV29-1 and TRBJ1-5; 7 bases are shared with TRBD1. CDR1 is SQVTM, CDR2 ANQGSEA, per germline. The CDR3 consists of 13 residues. V trimming: 7 bases; J trimming: 7 bases; junction bases outside the gene matches: 10. DNA for the CDR3: TGCAGCGCCCACCAGGGGGAGGGACAGCCCCAGCATTTT. Translating gives CSAHQGEGQPQHF.

This clone occurred a few times. The chain is built from TRBV2 and TRBJ2-5; 7 bases match TRBD1. Germline values: CDR1 SNHLY, CDR2 FYNNEI. V lost 1 base and J lost 1; bases outside the gene matches: 6. This CDR3 comprises 16 residues. The CDR3 spells CASSEGGTASQETQYF. The DNA of the CDR3 is TGTGCCAGCAGTGAAGGTGGGACAGCCAGCCAAGAGACCCAGTACTTC.

V gene TRBV6-6 combines with J gene TRBJ2-1; TRBD2 is a possible D gene (7 bases). CDR3 length: 15 residues. CDR1 is MNHNY, CDR2 SVGAGI, per germline (reference sequence). The V gene lost 3 bases and the J gene lost 5 bases, with 14 bases spanning the gap. The CDR3, as DNA: TGTGCCAGCAGTTATGGGGGGGCGTGGGACAATGAGCAGTTCTTC. It translates to CASSYGGAWDNEQFF.

The chain recombines TRBV10-3 with TRBJ2-5, with TRBD2 identical over 11 bases. Trimming at V came to 4 bases and at J to 1 base, leaving 2 bases not matched to a gene. This CDR3 has 15 amino acids. Germline CDR1 ENHRY, CDR2 SYGVKD. CDR3 sequence: CAISGLAGLQETQYF. The CDR3 coding sequence is TGTGCCATCAGTGGACTAGCGGGGCTCCAAGAGACCCAGTACTTC.

A note on this clone: Possible read error: a much larger clone is one base away. The chain has TRBV7-2 and TRBJ1-5; weak D call: TRBD1 (6 bases). The CDR3 runs 14 residues. Germline loops: CDR1 SGHTA, CDR2 FQGNSA. V was pared by 5 bases and J by 4 bases, with 12 bases between. CDR3 sequence: CASSQSQGNQPQHF. The CDR3 nucleotides are TGTGCCAGCAGCCAAAGTCAGGGGAATCAGCCCCAGCATTTT.

Concerning this clone: The same CDR3 arises from other DNA sequences in this sample as well. The chain has TRBV6-6 and TRBJ2-7; D not resolved. The CDR3 covers 13 residues. V dropped 0 bases and J dropped 3 bases, with 6 bases sitting between them. Germline CDR1 MNHNY, CDR2 SVGAGI (reference sequence). The CDR3 nucleotides read TGTGCCAGCAGTTACTCTACAAGCTACGAGCAGTACTTC. Translation: CASSYSTSYEQYF.

The chain links TRBV30 to TRBJ1-2; tentatively, D is TRBD1 (5 bases). Germline V gene lookup returns CDR1 GTSNPN and CDR2 SVGIG (reference sequence). The CDR3 extends over 15 amino acids. The V gene lost 0 bases and the J gene lost 6 bases, with 17 bases spanning the gap. CDR3 in DNA: TGTGCCTGGAGTGTACCGGGGACTAGAAAGAATGGCTACACCTTC. Its protein is CAWSVPGTRKNGYTF.

This chain joins TRBV29-1 and TRBJ1-1; 9 bases line up with TRBD1. Germline CDR1 and CDR2: SQVTM and ANQGSEA. This CDR3 has 13 residues. With V trimmed by 7 bases and J by 0 bases, 3 bases remained unmatched. This chain's CDR3 is CSADRGLNTEAFF. Written as DNA, the CDR3 is TGCAGCGCCGACAGGGGGTTGAACACTGAAGCTTTCTTT. Together with reference TRBV29-1 and TRBJ1-1, the CDR3 gives the full variable domain: SAVISQKPSRDICQRGTSLTIQCQVDSQVTMMFWYRQQPGQSLTLIATANQGSEATYESGFVIDKFPISRPNLTFSTLTVSNMSPEDSSIYLCSADRGLNTEAFFGQGTRLTVV.

This clone has more than one count but fewer than ten. The chain has TRBV5-1 and TRBJ2-5; D might be TRBD2 (5 bases). This CDR3 contains 14 residues. V dropped 0 bases and J dropped 2 bases, with 8 bases sitting between them. From germline, CDR1 is SGHRS and CDR2 YFSETQ. CDR3 nucleotide sequence: TGCGCCAGCAGCTTGGGGACTCGACAAGAGACCCAGTACTTC. It specifies CASSLGTRQETQYF. Full variable domain (missing parts from reference TRBV5-1 and TRBJ2-5): KAGVTQTPRYLIKTRGQQVTLSCSPISGHRSVSWYQQTPGQGLQFLFEYFSETQRNKGNFPGRFSGRQFSNSRSEMNVSTLELGDSALYLCASSLGTRQETQYFGPGTRLLVL.

The CDR3 coding sequence is TGTGCCAGCAGCCTCGGGACAGGGGGTGGCGGAAACACCATATATTTT. Amino acids: CASSLGTGGGGNTIYF. The V gene is TRBV7-2, the J gene TRBJ1-3; TRBD1 matches 11 bases. Germline CDR1 and CDR2: SGHTA and FQGNSA. The CDR3 runs to 16 residues. V dropped 5 bases and J dropped 4; count of bases not matched to a gene: 7.

The gene calls are TRBV5-6 and TRBJ1-5, with D hard to call. V was clipped by 4 bases and J by 3 bases, with 11 bases between them. CDR1 is SGHDT, CDR2 YYEEEE, per germline. This CDR3 spans 14 amino acids. The CDR3 loop is CASSRRASNQPQHF. CDR3 bases: TGTGCCAGCAGCCGCCGGGCCTCCAATCAGCCCCAGCATTTT.

CDR3: CASGDRGPRETQYF. The CDR3 bases are TGTGCCAGCGGGGACAGGGGGCCGCGAGAGACCCAGTACTTC. This chain links TRBV6-6 with TRBJ2-5; 12 bases line up with TRBD1. CDR3 length equals 14 residues. V shed 8 bases and J 4 bases; nucleotides not matched to a gene: 5. Germline V lookup: CDR1 MNHNY, CDR2 SVGAGI (reference sequence).

The gene calls are TRBV4-3 and TRBJ2-2; 10 bases are shared with TRBD1. The V gene's germline CDR1 is LGHNA and CDR2 YSLEER. Losses at the gene ends were 5 bases for V and 8 bases for J; bases not matched to a gene: 5. CDR3 length: 14 residues. The DNA for the CDR3 is TGCGCCAGCAGCTCGAGACAGGGGGCGGGGGAGCTGTTTTTT. This translates into CASSSRQGAGELFF.

The V gene is TRBV30, the J gene TRBJ1-2; D unclear. V was shortened by 0 bases and J by 8 bases, with 13 bases between the two germline ends. The CDR3 totals 13 residues. CDR1 and CDR2 (germline): GTSNPN, SVGIG (reference sequence). CDR3 in amino acids: CAWSVRESRGYTF. The CDR3 DNA sequence: TGTGCCTGGAGTGTACGGGAAAGCAGGGGCTACACCTTC.

The rearrangement joins TRBV18 to TRBJ1-5; 7 nucleotides match TRBD1. CDR3 length equals 14 residues. The trim removed 4 bases at V and 5 bases at J, leaving 5 bases unmatched. CDR1 is KGHSH and CDR2 is LQKENI in the germline V gene. The CDR3 here is CASSLRQGDQPQHF. CDR3 bases: TGTGCCAGCTCACTCCGACAGGGTGATCAGCCCCAGCATTTT.

V usage is TRBV5-4 and J usage is TRBJ2-1; TRBD2 matches at 16 bases. This CDR3 is 16 amino acids long. V lost 6 bases and J lost 7; bases outside the gene matches: 7. In germline, CDR1 is SGHNT, CDR2 YYREEE (reference sequence). The CDR3 DNA is TGTGCCAGCACCACGGGACTAGCGGGGGGGCCGAATGAGCAGTTCTTC. Protein sequence: CASTTGLAGGPNEQFF.

This clone was seen once. The CDR3 region has the DNA TGTGCCAGCAGCTCGCAGGGACTAAAGAATTCACCCCTCCACTTT. Protein product: CASSSQGLKNSPLHF. The rearrangement links TRBV7-2 to TRBJ1-6; maybe TRBD1 (5 bases). The CDR3 runs 15 residues. Trimming cost V 4 bases and J 7 bases, with 14 bases left between them. The germline CDR1 and CDR2 sequences are SGHTA and FQGNSA.

This clone was counted between two and nine times. V gene TRBV4-1 combines with J gene TRBJ2-1; D remains unclear. The V gene lost 2 bases and the J gene lost 6 bases, with 8 bases spanning the gap. Germline V gene lookup returns CDR1 MGHRA and CDR2 YSYEKL. The CDR3 consists of 13 residues. The CDR3 region is CASSQSRSNEQFF. CDR3 coding DNA: TGCGCCAGCAGCCAAAGTCGCTCCAATGAGCAGTTCTTC.

This rearrangement joins TRBV7-8 to TRBJ2-1, with 7 bases that match TRBD2. This CDR3 comprises 17 residues. Germline trimming cut 1 base from V and 7 bases from J; bases unmatched to any gene: 13. CDR1 is SGHVS, CDR2 FQNEAQ, per germline. For the CDR3, the DNA is TGTGCCAGCAGCTTAGGGTGGAGTAAGCGGGGAATGAATGAGCAGTTCTTC. This translates into CASSLGWSKRGMNEQFF.

Regarding this clone: Within the sample, other DNA sequences also encode this same CDR3. The genes are TRBV30 and TRBJ1-5; TRBD1 might be the D (5 bases). In germline, CDR1 is GTSNPN, CDR2 SVGIG (reference sequence). V lost 2 bases to trimming and J lost 5 bases, with 10 bases between them. CDR3 length equals 13 residues. The CDR3 coding sequence is TGTGCCTGGAGTCTGGGGGGGGATCAGCCCCAGCATTTT. Its translation is CAWSLGGDQPQHF.

The chain uses TRBV11-2 and TRBJ1-1; no reliable D call. The CDR3 loop spans 15 amino acids. Germline CDR1 reads SGHAT; CDR2 reads FQNNGV. V was trimmed by 1 base and J by 0 bases, leaving 9 bases between them. CDR3 bases: TGTGCCAGCAGCTTAGCCCCGGAGATGAACACTGAAGCTTTCTTT. Translated: CASSLAPEMNTEAFF.

The chain links TRBV5-6 to TRBJ2-2; the D gene is possibly TRBD2 (6 bases). Germline V CDR1 and CDR2: SGHDT, YYEEEE. Trimming removed 3 bases at V and 0 bases at J, with 12 bases between. This CDR3 is built from 16 residues. DNA for the CDR3: TGTGCCAGCAGCTGGCCGGAGGGACCGAACACCGGGGAGCTGTTTTTT. This sequence encodes CASSWPEGPNTGELFF.

This sequence joins TRBV5-1 and TRBJ2-5; D is unclear. With 0 bases removed from V and 3 bases from J, the gap between germline ends came to 9 bases. CDR3 length: 14 residues. Germline V gene sequence: CDR1 SGHRS, CDR2 YFSETQ. In DNA form, the CDR3 reads TGCGCCAGCAGCTTGGGGCTAGGGAAAGAGACCCAGTACTTC. This encodes CASSLGLGKETQYF.

The rearrangement uses TRBV6-6 and TRBJ1-1; D gene uncertain. The CDR3 covers 12 residues. Trimming cost V 7 bases and J 7 bases, with 13 bases left between them. CDR1 and CDR2 (germline): MNHNY, SVGAGI (reference sequence). CDR3 sequence reads: CASKGSRVEAFF. The CDR3 DNA is TGTGCCAGCAAAGGCTCTCGGGTTGAAGCTTTCTTT.

V gene TRBV19 combines with J gene TRBJ2-7, with D tentatively TRBD1 (6 bases). V was pared by 5 bases and J by 5 bases, with 22 bases between. The CDR3 has 16 amino acids. Germline CDR1 and CDR2: LNHDA and SQIVND (reference sequence). CDR3 sequence (DNA): TGTGCCAGTAGTCCCCTAGGGCAGGGGACAAACCACGAGCAGTACTTC. It translates to CASSPLGQGTNHEQYF.